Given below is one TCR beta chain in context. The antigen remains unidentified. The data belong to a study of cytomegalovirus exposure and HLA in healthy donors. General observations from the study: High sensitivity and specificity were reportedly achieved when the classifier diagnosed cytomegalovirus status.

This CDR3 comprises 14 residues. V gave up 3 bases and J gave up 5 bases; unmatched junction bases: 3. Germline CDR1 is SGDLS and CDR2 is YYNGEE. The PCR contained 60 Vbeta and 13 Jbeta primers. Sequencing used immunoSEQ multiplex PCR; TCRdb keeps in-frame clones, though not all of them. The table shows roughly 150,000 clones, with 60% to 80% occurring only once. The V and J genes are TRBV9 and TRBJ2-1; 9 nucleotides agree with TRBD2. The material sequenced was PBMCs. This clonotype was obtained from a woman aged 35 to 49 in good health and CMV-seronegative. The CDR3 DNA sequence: TGTGCCAGCAGCGCCGGGACTAGCCACAATGAGCAGTTCTTC. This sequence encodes CASSAGTSHNEQFF.